This T cell receptor (beta chain) was identified during a study of T-cell memory formation after mild COVID-19. Study outcomes and limitations: A subset of responding clones appeared in pre-infection memory, suggesting cross-reactive memory joined. Contracting CD4+ clones lay largely in CM and EM, with CD8+ ones residing in EMRA.

This clonotype was counted between two and nine times. Its antigen is not identified. MiXCR, applied by TCRdb to the 5' RACE reads, yields one record per CDR3 protein. The sample yields approximately 110,000 distinct CDR3 sequences, about 20% seen once. V dropped 3 bases and J dropped 1 base, with 9 bases sitting between them. CDR3 length equals 14 residues. The chain couples TRBV12-3 or TRBV12-4 to TRBJ1-1; a weak D match, TRBD1 (5 bases). This clonotype originated in a man between 18 and 35 years old who had mild COVID-19 (a few samples of this study predate the infection). Cell type and time point are not known. Source material: PBMCs or a T cell subset sorted from them (not recorded which). The CDR3: CASSFGGPNTEAFF. The DNA of the CDR3 is TGTGCCAGCAGTTTCGGGGGTCCGAACACTGAAGCTTTCTTT.